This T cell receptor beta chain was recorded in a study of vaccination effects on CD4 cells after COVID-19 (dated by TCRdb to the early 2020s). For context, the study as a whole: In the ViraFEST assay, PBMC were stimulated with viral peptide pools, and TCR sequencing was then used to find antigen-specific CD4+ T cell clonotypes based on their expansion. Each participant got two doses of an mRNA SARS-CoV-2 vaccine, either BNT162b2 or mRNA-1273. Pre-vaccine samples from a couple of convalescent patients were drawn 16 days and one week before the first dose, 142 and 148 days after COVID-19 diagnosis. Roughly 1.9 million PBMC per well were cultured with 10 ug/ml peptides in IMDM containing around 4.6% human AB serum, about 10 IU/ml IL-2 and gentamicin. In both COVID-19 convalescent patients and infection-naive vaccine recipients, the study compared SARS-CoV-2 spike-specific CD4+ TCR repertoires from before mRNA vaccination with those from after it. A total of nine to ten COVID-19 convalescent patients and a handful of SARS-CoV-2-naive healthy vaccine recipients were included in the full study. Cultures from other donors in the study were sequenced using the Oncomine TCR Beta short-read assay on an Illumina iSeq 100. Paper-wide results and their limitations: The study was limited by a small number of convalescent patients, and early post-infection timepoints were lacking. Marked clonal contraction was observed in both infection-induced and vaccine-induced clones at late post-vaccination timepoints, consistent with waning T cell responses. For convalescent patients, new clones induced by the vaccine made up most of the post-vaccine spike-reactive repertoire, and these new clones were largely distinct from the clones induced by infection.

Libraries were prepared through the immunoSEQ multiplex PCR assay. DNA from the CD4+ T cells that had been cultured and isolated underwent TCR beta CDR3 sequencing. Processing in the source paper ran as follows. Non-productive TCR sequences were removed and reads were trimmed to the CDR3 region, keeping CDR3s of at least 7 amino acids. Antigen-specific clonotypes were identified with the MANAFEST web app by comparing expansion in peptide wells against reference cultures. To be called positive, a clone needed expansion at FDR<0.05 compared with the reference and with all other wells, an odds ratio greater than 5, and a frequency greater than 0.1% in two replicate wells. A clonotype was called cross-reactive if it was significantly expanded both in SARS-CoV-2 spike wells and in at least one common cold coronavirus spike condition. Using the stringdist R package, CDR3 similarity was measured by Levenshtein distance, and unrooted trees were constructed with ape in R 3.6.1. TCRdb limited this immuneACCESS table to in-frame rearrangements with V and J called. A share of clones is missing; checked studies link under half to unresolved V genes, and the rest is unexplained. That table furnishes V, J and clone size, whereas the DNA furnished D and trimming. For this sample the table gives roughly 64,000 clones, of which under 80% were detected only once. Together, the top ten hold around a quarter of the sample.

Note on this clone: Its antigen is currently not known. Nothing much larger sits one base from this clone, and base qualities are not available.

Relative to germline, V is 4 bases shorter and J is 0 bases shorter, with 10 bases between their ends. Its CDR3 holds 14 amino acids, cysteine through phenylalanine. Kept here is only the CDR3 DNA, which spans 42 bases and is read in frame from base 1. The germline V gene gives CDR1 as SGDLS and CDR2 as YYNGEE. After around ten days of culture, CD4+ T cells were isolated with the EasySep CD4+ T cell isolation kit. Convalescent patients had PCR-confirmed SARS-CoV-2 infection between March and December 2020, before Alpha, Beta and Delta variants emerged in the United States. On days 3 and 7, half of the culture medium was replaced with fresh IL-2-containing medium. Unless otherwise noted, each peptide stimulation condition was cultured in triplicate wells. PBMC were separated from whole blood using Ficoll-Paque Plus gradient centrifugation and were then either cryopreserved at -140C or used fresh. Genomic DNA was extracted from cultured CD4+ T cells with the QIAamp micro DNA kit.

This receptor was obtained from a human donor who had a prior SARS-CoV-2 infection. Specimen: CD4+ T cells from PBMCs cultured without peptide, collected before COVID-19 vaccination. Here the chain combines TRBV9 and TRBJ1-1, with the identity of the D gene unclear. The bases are TGTGCCAGCAGCTCCGACATCATGAACACTGAAGCTTTCTTT. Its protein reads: CASSSDIMNTEAFF.